The T cell receptor beta chain described here comes from a study of shared clonotypes between healthy human individuals. Overall study: Those who served as donors were two women and three men between the ages of 18 and 49. Overall study results and limits: Only blood was sampled, and tissue TCR repertoires likely differ from blood ones.

Deep was the level at which the assay was run. Clones were read by immunoSEQ multiplex PCR, and TCRdb kept only the in-frame ones, dropping some. The table has roughly 500,000 clones, roughly 77% seen once. J was trimmed by 9 bases and V by 3 bases; bases with no gene match: 6. CDR3 size: 15 residues. Germline values: CDR1 SGDLS, CDR2 YYNGEE. A word on this clone: What it binds is unknown.

In unsorted samples, genomic DNA was obtained using about 90 million PBMCs. The receptor comes from a middle-aged woman in good health. Some clones in this sample may be carry-over from other donors' samples. This chain uses TRBV9 with TRBJ2-1; 13 bases align to TRBD2. Sequencing was carried out using PBMCs. The CDR3 DNA sequence: TGTGCCAGCAGCGCCGGGACTAGCGGGATCACTGAGCAGTTCTTC. As protein: CASSAGTSGITEQFF.